The T cell receptor (beta chain) described here comes from a study of OX40 agonist ivuxolimab in advanced cancers. With regard to the full study: The costimulatory receptor OX40 (CD134) was targeted by ivuxolimab, a fully human IgG2 agonistic monoclonal antibody. Intravenous ivuxolimab was administered to patients every 2 weeks at six dose levels: 0.01, 0.1, 0.3, 1.5, 3 and 10 mg/kg. Of the approximately 54 dose-escalation patients, hepatocellular carcinoma was present in approximately 20, melanoma in approximately 15, renal cell carcinoma in 9 and head and neck cancer in 9. A male proportion of roughly 80% and a mean age of approximately 60 years, ranging from 23 to 79, were recorded for the dose-escalation cohort. Prior anti-PD-1, anti-PD-L1 or anti-CTLA-4 therapy was permitted, and checkpoint inhibitors had been received by more than 35% of dose-escalation patients. Three dose-escalation patients achieved partial responses, one with hepatocellular carcinoma and two with cutaneous melanoma. Peripheral TCRbeta sequencing was intended to test whether TCR sequence diversity was altered and clonal T-cell expansion was caused by ivuxolimab. The paper describes the monotherapy dose-escalation part (N ≈ 50 patients) of the phase I trial of ivuxolimab. On the study overall, not on this receptor specifically: After ivuxolimab, expanded clones were on average more numerous among CD8+ T cells than among CD4+ T cells. Antigen specificity was not determined for the clonally expanded peripheral T cells. Partial responders in the 0.1-3.0 mg/kg groups had among the lowest normalized peripheral clonal expansion, especially among CD8+ T cells. Low levels of normalized T-cell clonal expansion were also shown by some nonresponding patients. At doses of 0.1 to 3.0 mg/kg, clonal expansion of both CD4+ and CD8+ blood T cells was observed from baseline to week 6.

The trial excluded patients who had a history of autoimmune disease or were on systemic immunosuppression. Peripheral blood for TCR sequencing was collected from all dose cohorts at baseline, on cycle 4 day 1, and on cycle 7 day 1. The samples were taken from a phase I, first-in-human, multicenter, open-label dose-escalation trial of ivuxolimab. The trial enrolled adults with locally advanced or metastatic head and neck squamous cell, hepatocellular, melanoma or renal cell carcinoma. Before TCR sequencing, CD4+ and CD8+ T cells were separately sorted from peripheral blood. Genomic DNA was isolated from the sorted cells so that the TCRbeta CDR3 region could be sequenced. The immunoSEQ Assay was used for sequencing of TCRbeta CDR3 regions. Not all clones reach the TCRdb copy of this immuneACCESS table, which keeps in-frame sequences only. Checked studies attribute under half of the gap to unresolved V genes and leave the rest unexplained. The sample data list about 76,000 clones, and approximately 85% of these were observed just once. Roughly 6% of the sample lies in the top ten.

As for this clone: This receptor's antigen is unknown. The sample holds no much larger clone one base away, and base qualities are not on file.

The germline V gene provides CDR1 MRHNA and CDR2 SNTAGT. The CDR3 starts with the cysteine, ends with the phenylalanine, and has 14 residues. Just CDR3 DNA is preserved here, 42 bases in frame from base 1. The junction shows trimming of 8 bases on V and 1 base on J, and the gene matches do not reach 5 bases of it. The sample was CD4+ or CD8+ T cells sorted from blood, taken in a trial of the OX40 agonist ivuxolimab. This sequence originates from an adult with an advanced solid tumor such as melanoma, head and neck, liver or kidney cancer. The rearrangement joined TRBV6-4 to TRBJ1-3; 7 of the junction bases match TRBD1. The DNA sequence reads TGTGCCAGCGTACAGGGGATATCTGGAAACACCATATATTTT. Its translation is CASVQGISGNTIYF.